The 6 T cell receptor beta chains below come from one sample, sequenced in a study of blood T cell repertoires in COVID-19. Method: immunoSEQ multiplex PCR; TCRdb's copy keeps in-frame clones and lacks some. The sample has approximately 250,000 clones, approximately 91% seen once. Sequenced material: peripheral blood. Source of these receptors: a man younger than 40 with COVID-19, enrolled during active disease.

The rearrangement uses TRBV7-9 and TRBJ2-1; TRBD2 matches 8 bases. CDR3 length: 15 amino acids. V shed 5 bases and J 5 bases; nucleotides not matched to a gene: 8. CDR1 SEHNR and CDR2 FQNEAQ come from the germline V gene (reference sequence). CDR3 coding DNA: TGTGCCAGCAGCAGAACCCAGCGGGGGCACAATGAGCAGTTCTTC. Translated, it gives CASSRTQRGHNEQFF.

The chain employs TRBV19 and TRBJ1-5, with 10 bases lining up with TRBD1. After removal of 3 bases from V and 6 bases from J, the junction contained 2 bases not matched to a gene. In germline, CDR1 is LNHDA, CDR2 SQIVND (reference sequence). The CDR3 sequence is 14 residues long. CDR3: CASSIGDRGQPQHF. CDR3 in DNA: TGTGCCAGTAGTATTGGGGACAGGGGTCAGCCCCAGCATTTT.

The chain uses TRBV9 and TRBJ2-7, with 8 positions matching TRBD1. Per germline, CDR1 SGDLS and CDR2 YYNGEE. The V segment lost 4 bases and the J segment 7 bases; nucleotides outside the gene matches: 10. The CDR3 spans 14 residues. CDR3 residues: CASSTGTGLGEQYF. CDR3 bases: TGTGCCAGCAGCACGGGGACAGGTCTAGGTGAGCAGTACTTC.

V usage is TRBV5-6 and J usage is TRBJ1-6, with 7 bases matching TRBD1. From germline, CDR1 is SGHDT and CDR2 YYEEEE. The CDR3 extends over 14 amino acids. V lost 5 bases, J lost 6 bases, and 5 bases stayed unmatched. CDR3 DNA sequence: TGTGCCAGCAGTTACAGGGGTTCTAATTCACCCCTCCACTTT. Protein sequence: CASSYRGSNSPLHF. Together with reference TRBV5-6 and TRBJ1-6, the CDR3 gives the full variable domain: DAGVTQSPTHLIKTRGQQVTLRCSPKSGHDTVSWYQQALGQGPQFIFQYYEEEERQRGNFPDRFSGHQFPNYSSELNVNALLLGDSALYLCASSYRGSNSPLHFGNGTRLTVT.

This rearrangement joins TRBV6-5 to TRBJ2-7; no definite D call. In germline, CDR1 is MNHEY, CDR2 SVGAGI. The ends were cut back, 7 bases at V and 2 bases at J, with 15 bases in the middle. The CDR3 is 14 amino acids. In DNA, the CDR3 is TGTGCCAGCACTCCCCGTGGCCCGCCCTACGAGCAGTACTTC. Translated: CASTPRGPPYEQYF.

This clone was picked up one time. The chain links TRBV2 to TRBJ1-5; TRBD1 agrees at 7 bases. Looked up from germline, CDR1 is SNHLY and CDR2 is FYNNEI. This CDR3 has 17 residues. With 11 bases clipped from V and 0 bases from J, the junction kept 16 bases outside the gene matches. CDR3 residues: CARHILAGTVSNQPQHF. CDR3 DNA: TGTGCCCGCCATATTCTCGCGGGGACAGTTAGCAATCAGCCCCAGCATTTT.